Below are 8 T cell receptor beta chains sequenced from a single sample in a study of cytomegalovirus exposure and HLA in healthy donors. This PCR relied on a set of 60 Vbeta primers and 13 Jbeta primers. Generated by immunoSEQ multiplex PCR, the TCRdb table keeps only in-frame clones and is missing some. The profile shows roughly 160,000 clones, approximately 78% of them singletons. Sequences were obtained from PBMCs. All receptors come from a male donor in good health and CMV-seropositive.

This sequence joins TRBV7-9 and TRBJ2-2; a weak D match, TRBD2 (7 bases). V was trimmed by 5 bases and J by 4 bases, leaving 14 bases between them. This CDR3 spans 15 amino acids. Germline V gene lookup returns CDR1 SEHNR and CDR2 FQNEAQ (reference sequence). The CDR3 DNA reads TGTGCCAGCAGCACGGGGGGCCGGACCACCGGGGAGCTGTTTTTT. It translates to CASSTGGRTTGELFF.

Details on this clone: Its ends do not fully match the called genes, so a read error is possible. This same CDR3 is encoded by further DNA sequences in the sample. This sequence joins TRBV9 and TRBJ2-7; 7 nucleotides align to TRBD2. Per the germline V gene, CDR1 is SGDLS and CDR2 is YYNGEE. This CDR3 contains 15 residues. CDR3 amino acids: CASSVGAGVSYEQYF. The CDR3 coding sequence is TGTGCCAGTAGCGTAGGGGCGGGAGTCTCCTACGAGCAGTACTTC.

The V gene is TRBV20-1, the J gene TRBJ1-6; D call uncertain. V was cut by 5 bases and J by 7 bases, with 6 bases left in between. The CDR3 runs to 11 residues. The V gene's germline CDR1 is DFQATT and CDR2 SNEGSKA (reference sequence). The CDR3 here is CSALYNSPLHF. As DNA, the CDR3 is TGCAGTGCTCTCTACAATTCACCCCTCCACTTT.

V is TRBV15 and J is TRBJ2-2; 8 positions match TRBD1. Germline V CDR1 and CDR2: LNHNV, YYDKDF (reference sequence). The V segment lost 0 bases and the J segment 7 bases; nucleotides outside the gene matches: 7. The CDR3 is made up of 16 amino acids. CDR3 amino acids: CATSRDTTGVSGELFF. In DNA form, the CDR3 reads TGTGCCACCAGCAGAGATACGACAGGGGTCAGCGGGGAGCTGTTTTTT.

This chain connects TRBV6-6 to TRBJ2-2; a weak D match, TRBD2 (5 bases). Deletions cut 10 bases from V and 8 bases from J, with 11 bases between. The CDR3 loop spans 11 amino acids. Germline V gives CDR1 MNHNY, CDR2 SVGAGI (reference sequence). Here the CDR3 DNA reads TGTGCCACCTCAAGAGGGGGGGAGCTGTTTTTT. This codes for CATSRGGELFF.

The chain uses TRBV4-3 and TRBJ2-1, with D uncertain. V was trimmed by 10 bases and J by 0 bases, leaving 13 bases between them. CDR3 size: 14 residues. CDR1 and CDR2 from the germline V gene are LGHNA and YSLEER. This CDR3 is CATSPSSSYNEQFF. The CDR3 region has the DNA TGCGCCACCTCCCCTTCGAGCTCCTACAATGAGCAGTTCTTC.

This CDR3 reads CASSLGGGELFF. The CDR3 DNA sequence: TGTGCCAGCAGCTTGGGCGGCGGGGAGCTGTTTTTT. The chain is built from TRBV5-6 and TRBJ2-2; no reliable D call. This CDR3 region has 12 residues. Per the germline V gene, CDR1 is SGHDT and CDR2 is YYEEEE. Trimming removed 0 bases at V and 7 bases at J, with 4 bases between.

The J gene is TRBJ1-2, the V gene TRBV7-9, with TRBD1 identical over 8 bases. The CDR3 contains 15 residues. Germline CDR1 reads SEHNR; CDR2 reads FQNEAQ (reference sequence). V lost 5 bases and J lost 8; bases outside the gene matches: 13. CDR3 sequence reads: CASSKDRGPGGGYTF. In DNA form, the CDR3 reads TGTGCCAGCAGCAAAGACAGGGGCCCGGGTGGGGGCTACACCTTC.